The entry that follows covers one TCR beta chain sequence. The sample belongs to a study of blood T cell repertoires in COVID-19. Study-level background: From the United States, Italy and Spain came samples of acute and convalescent COVID-19. The analysed material was cDNA or gDNA that came from T cells, B-cell-depleted T cells, or PBMCs.

Source study methods: Estimates of nucleated cell counts were drawn from the amplification of reference gene primers. Only in-frame clones appear in the TCRdb table, and some are missing; sequencing was by immunoSEQ multiplex PCR. That table gives V, J and clone size, and the DNA gave D and trimming. This table has more than 150,000 clones, around nine tenths appearing once. Trimming shortened V by 7 bases and J by 4 bases, and 10 bases separated the two germline ends. The CDR3 has 12 amino acids. Germline V gives CDR1 SQVTM, CDR2 ANQGSEA. This chain uses TRBV29-1 with TRBJ2-2; the D gene is possibly TRBD1 (7 bases). This TCR derives from a man aged 65-85 years with active or convalescent COVID-19. The sample taken for sequencing was peripheral blood. Here the CDR3 reads CSAQGGTGELFF. CDR3 bases: TGCAGCGCCCAGGGGGGCACCGGGGAGCTGTTTTTT.